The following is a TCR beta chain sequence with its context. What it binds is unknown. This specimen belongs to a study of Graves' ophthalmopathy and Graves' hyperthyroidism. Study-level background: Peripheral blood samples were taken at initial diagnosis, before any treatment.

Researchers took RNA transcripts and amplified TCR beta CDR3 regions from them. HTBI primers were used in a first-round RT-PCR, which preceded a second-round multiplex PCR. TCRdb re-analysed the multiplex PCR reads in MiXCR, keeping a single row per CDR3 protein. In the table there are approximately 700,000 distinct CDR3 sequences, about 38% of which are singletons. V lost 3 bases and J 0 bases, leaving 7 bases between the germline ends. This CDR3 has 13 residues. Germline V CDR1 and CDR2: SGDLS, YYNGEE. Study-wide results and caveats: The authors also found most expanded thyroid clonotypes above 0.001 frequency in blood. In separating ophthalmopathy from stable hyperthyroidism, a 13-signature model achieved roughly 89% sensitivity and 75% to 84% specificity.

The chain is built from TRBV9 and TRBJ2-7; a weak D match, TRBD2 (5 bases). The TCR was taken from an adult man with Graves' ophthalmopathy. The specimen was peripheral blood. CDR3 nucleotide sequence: TGTGCCAGCAGCGACGGGATCTCCTACGAGCAGTACTTC. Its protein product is CASSDGISYEQYF. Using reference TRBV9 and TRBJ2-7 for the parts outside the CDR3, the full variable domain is DSGVTQTPKHLITATGQRVTLRCSPRSGDLSVYWYQQSLDQGLQFLIQYYNGEERAKGNILERFSAQQFPDLHSELNLSSLELGDSALYFCASSDGISYEQYFGPGTRLTVT.